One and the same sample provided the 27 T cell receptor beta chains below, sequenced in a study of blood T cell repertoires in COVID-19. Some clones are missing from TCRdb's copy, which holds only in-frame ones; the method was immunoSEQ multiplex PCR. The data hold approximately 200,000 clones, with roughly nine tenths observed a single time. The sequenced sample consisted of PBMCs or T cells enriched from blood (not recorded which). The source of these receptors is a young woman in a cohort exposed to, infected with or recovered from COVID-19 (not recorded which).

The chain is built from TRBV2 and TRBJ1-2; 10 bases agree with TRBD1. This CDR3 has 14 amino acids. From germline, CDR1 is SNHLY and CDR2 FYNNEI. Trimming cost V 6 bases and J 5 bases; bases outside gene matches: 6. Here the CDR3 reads CASSFLDRGYGYTF. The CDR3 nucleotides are TGTGCCAGCAGCTTCTTGGACAGGGGGTATGGCTACACCTTC. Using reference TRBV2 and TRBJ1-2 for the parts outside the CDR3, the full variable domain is EPEVTQTPSHQVTQMGQEVILRCVPISNHLYFYWYRQILGQKVEFLVSFYNNEISEKSEIFDDQFSVERPDGSNFTLKIRSTKLEDSAMYFCASSFLDRGYGYTFGSGTRLTVV.

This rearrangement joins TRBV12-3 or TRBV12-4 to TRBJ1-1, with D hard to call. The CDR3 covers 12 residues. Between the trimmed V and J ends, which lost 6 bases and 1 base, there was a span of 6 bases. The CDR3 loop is CASRYRNTEAFF. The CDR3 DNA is TGTGCCAGCAGGTACAGGAACACTGAAGCTTTCTTT.

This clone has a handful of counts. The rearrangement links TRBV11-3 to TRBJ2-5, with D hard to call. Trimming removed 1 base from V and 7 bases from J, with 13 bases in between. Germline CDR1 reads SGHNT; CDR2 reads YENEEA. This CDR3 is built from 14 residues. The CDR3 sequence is CASSLGTNLGTQYF. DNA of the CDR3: TGTGCCAGCAGCTTAGGAACAAACCTTGGGACCCAGTACTTC. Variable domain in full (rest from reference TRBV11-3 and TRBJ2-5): EAGVVQSPRYKIIEKKQPVAFWCNPISGHNTLYWYLQNLGQGPELLIRYENEEAVDDSQLPKDRFSAERLKGVDSTLKIQPAELGDSAVYLCASSLGTNLGTQYFGPGTRLLVL.

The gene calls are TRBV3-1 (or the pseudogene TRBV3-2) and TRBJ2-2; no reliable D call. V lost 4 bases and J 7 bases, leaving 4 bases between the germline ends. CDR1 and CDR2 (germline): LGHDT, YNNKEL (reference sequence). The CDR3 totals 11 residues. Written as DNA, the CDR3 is TGTGCCAGCAGCCTCCTCGGGGAGCTGTTTTTT. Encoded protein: CASSLLGELFF.

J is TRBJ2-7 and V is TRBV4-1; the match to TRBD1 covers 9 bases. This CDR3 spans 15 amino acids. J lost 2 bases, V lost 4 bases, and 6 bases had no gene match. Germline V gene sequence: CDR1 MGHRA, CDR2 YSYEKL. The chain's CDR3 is CASSRGGTGTYEQYF. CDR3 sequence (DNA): TGCGCCAGCAGCCGGGGCGGGACAGGGACCTACGAGCAGTACTTC.

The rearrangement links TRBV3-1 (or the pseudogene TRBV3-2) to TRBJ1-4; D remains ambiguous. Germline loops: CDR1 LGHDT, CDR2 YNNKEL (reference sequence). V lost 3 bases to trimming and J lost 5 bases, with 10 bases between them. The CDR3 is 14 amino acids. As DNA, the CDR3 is TGTGCCAGCAGCCAGTTTCTGGAGAATGAAAAACTGTTTTTT. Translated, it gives CASSQFLENEKLFF.

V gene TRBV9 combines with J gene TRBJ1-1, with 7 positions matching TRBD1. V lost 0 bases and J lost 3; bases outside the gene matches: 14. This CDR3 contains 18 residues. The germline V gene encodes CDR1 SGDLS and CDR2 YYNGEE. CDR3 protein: CASSVEGGQTIGDTEAFF. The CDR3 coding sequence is TGTGCCAGCAGCGTAGAGGGGGGACAGACCATCGGGGACACTGAAGCTTTCTTT.

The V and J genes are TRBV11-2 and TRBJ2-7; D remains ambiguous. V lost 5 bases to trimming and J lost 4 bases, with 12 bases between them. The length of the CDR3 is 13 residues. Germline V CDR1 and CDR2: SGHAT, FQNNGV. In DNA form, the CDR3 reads TGTGCCAGCAGCCTCGAGGATCTATACGAGCAGTACTTC. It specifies CASSLEDLYEQYF.

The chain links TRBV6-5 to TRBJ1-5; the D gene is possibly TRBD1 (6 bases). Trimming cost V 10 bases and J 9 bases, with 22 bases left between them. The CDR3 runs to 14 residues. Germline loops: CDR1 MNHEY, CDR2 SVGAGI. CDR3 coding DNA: TGTGCCATCACGGACAGTTGGACCCAACGGCCCCAGCATTTT. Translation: CAITDSWTQRPQHF.

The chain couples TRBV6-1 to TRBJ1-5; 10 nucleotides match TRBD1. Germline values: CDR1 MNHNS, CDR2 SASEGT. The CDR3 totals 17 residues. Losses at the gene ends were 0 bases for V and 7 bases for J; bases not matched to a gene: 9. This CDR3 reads CASSEALNWDRGQPQHF. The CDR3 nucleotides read TGTGCCAGCAGTGAAGCATTGAATTGGGACAGGGGACAGCCCCAGCATTTT.

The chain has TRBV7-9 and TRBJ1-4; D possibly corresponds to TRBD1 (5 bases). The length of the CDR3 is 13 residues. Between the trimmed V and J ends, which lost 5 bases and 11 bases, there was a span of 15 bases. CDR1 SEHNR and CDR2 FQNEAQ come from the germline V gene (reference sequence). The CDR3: CASSPEGAEKLFF. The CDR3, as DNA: TGTGCCAGCAGCCCCGAAGGGGCCGAGAAACTGTTTTTT.

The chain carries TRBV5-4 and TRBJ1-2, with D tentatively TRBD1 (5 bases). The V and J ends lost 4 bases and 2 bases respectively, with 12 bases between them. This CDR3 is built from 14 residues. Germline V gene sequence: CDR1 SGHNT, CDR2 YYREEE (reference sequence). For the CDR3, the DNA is TGTGCCAGCAGCGGTGACAGTTTCAACTATGGCTACACCTTC. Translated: CASSGDSFNYGYTF.

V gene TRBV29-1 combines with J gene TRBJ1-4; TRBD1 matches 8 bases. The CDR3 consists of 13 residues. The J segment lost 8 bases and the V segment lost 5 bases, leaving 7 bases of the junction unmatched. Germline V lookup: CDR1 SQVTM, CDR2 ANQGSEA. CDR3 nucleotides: TGCAGCGTTCCAGGGGGCGTAGGGGAAAAACTGTTTTTT. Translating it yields CSVPGGVGEKLFF.

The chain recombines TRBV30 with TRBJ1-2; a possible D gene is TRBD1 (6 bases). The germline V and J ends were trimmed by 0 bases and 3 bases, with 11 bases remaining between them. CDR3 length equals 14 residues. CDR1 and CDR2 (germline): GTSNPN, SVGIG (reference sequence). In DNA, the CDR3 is TGTGCCTGGAGTGTACTAACAGGGTACTATGGCTACACCTTC. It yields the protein CAWSVLTGYYGYTF.

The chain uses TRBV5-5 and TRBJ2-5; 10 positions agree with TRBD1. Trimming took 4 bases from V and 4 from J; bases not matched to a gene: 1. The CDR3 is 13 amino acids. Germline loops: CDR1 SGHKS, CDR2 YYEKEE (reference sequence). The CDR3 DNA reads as TGTGCCAGCAGCCGGGACAGGGGAGAGACCCAGTACTTC. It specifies CASSRDRGETQYF.

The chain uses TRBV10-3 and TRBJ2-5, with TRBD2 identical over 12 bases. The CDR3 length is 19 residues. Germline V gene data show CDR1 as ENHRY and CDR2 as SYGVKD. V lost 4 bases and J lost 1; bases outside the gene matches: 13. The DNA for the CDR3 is TGTGCCATCAGTGCGCCGGCTAGCGGGGGGGCCGGGGTCCAAGAGACCCAGTACTTC. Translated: CAISAPASGGAGVQETQYF.

CDR3 sequence (DNA): TGTGCCAGCAGCTTAGGACAGAATAACTATGGCTACACCTTC. Protein product: CASSLGQNNYGYTF. The chain employs TRBV7-9 and TRBJ1-2, with D possibly being TRBD1 (5 bases). CDR1 SEHNR and CDR2 FQNEAQ come from the germline V gene (reference sequence). The ends were cut back, 1 base at V and 1 base at J, with 7 bases in the middle. The CDR3 is made up of 14 amino acids.

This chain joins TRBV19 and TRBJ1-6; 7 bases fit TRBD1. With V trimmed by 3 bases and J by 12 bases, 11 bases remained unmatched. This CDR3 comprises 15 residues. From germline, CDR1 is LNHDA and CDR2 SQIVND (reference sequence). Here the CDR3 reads CASSIIARGLRPLHF. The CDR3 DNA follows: TGTGCCAGTAGTATTATTGCCAGGGGGTTGAGACCCCTCCACTTT.

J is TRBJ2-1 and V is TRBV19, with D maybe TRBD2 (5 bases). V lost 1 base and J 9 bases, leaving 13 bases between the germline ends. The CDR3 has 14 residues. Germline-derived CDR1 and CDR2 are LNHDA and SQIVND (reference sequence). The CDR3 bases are TGTGCCAGTAGTATAGGTCCCGGGAACCGTGAGCAGTTCTTC. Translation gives CASSIGPGNREQFF.

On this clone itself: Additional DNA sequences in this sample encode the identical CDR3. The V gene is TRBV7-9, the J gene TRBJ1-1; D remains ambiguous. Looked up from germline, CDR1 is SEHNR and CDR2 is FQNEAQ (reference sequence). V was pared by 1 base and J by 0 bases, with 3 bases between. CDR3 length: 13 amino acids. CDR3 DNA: TGTGCCAGCAGCTTAGACATGAACACTGAAGCTTTCTTT. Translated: CASSLDMNTEAFF.

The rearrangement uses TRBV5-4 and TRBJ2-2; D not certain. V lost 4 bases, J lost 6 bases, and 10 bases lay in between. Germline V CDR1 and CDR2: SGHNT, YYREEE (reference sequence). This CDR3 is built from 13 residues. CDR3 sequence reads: CASSPTEPGELFF. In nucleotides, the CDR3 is TGTGCCAGCAGCCCCACCGAGCCCGGGGAGCTGTTTTTT.

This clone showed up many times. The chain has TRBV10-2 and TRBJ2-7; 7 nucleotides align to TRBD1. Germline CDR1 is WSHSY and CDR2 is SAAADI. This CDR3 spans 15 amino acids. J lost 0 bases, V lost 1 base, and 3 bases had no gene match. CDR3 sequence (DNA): TGCGCCAGCAGTGAGTACAACAGGGGCTCCTACGAGCAGTACTTC. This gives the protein CASSEYNRGSYEQYF.

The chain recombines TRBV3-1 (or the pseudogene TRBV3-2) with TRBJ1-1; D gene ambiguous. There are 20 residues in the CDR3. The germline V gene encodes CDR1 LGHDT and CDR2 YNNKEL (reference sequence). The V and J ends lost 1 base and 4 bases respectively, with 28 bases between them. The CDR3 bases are TGTGCCAGCAGCCAAGCCTCCCCATTGACCGCTTACGGGGAGGGCACTGAAGCTTTCTTT. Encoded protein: CASSQASPLTAYGEGTEAFF.

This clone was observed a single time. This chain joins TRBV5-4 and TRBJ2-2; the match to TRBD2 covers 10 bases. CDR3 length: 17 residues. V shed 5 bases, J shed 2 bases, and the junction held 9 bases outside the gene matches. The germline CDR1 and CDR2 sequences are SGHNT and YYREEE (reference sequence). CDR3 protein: CASSGRAGGGNTGELFF. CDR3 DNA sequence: TGTGCCAGCAGTGGGCGAGCGGGAGGGGGTAACACCGGGGAGCTGTTTTTT. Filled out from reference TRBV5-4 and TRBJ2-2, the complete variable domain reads ETGVTQSPTHLIKTRGQQVTLRCSSQSGHNTVSWYQQALGQGPQFIFQYYREEENGRGNFPPRFSGLQFPNYSSELNVNALELDDSALYLCASSGRAGGGNTGELFFGEGSRLTVL.

For the CDR3, the DNA is TGTGCCAGCAGCTCGGAGTCTTTAAGGAGTGAGACCCAGTACTTC. Translating gives CASSSESLRSETQYF. This sequence joins TRBV7-2 and TRBJ2-5; D remains ambiguous. Trimming removed 4 bases from V and 5 bases from J, with 17 bases in between. The germline V gene encodes CDR1 SGHTA and CDR2 FQGNSA. The CDR3 consists of 15 residues.

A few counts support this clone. In nucleotides, the CDR3 is TGTGCCAGCAGCCAAGATACGCCCCACACAGGGTTGTATAATTCACCCCTCCACTTT. This codes for CASSQDTPHTGLYNSPLHF. The chain uses TRBV3-1 (or the pseudogene TRBV3-2) and TRBJ1-6, with D perhaps matching TRBD1 (6 bases). V gave up 0 bases and J gave up 4 bases, with 19 bases separating them. The germline V gene encodes CDR1 LGHDT and CDR2 YNNKEL (reference sequence). This CDR3 is built from 19 residues.

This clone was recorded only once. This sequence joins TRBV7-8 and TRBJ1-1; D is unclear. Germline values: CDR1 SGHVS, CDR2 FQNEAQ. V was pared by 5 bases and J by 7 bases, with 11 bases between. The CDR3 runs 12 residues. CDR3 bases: TGTGCCAGCAGCCCCCTCACCGGTGAAGCTTTCTTT. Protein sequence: CASSPLTGEAFF.